These T cell receptor beta chains were read from a single sample in a study of CD8 T cells in Susac syndrome. TCRdb called the immunoSEQ multiplex PCR reads again in MiXCR, with one record for every CDR3 protein. The sample has 400,000 to 550,000 distinct CDR3 sequences; about 85% are singletons. What was sequenced was CD8+ T cells from PBMCs. The source of these receptors is a human donor with multiple sclerosis. CDR3s include the opening cysteine and the closing phenylalanine or tryptophan.

V	J	CDR3
TRBV3-1	TRBJ2-6	CASSQAFDWNSGANVLTF
TRBV30	TRBJ1-5	CAAETPPFQPQHF
TRBV15	TRBJ2-1	CATSGEAGGGYNEQFF
TRBV7-9	TRBJ2-7	CATSKGAMGYEQYF
TRBV28	TRBJ1-5	CASSSPGGMGNQPQHF
TRBV5-6	TRBJ1-5	CASSLYLEGRVQPQHF
TRBV2	TRBJ2-7	CASRGFGTYEQYF
TRBV5-6	TRBJ2-3	CASSLVAGGPSRTDTQYF
TRBV7-9	TRBJ2-1	CASSLDRQNNEQFF
TRBV30	TRBJ2-1	CACGENEQFF
TRBV12-3/TRBV12-4	TRBJ2-5	CASSPSAGAGETQYF
TRBV29-1	TRBJ2-3	CSVEEFEEERGYTDTQYF
TRBV27	TRBJ2-7	CASGQGPTYEQYF
TRBV20-1	TRBJ2-3	CSAPGLAGAVFTDTQYF
TRBV18	TRBJ2-7	CASSDNEGAGSLYEQYF
TRBV6-4	TRBJ1-2	CASSEKRSPVTGGYTF
TRBV12-3/TRBV12-4	TRBJ2-1	CASSLSVNEQFF
TRBV4-1	TRBJ2-3	CASSQGLASLLDTQYF
TRBV6-1	TRBJ1-5	CASSEGPGLFNQPQHF
TRBV7-9	TRBJ2-1	CASSLSQGNEQFF
TRBV6-5	TRBJ2-7	CASRPGGVPHEQYF
TRBV27	TRBJ1-5	CASGVGTGDQPQHF